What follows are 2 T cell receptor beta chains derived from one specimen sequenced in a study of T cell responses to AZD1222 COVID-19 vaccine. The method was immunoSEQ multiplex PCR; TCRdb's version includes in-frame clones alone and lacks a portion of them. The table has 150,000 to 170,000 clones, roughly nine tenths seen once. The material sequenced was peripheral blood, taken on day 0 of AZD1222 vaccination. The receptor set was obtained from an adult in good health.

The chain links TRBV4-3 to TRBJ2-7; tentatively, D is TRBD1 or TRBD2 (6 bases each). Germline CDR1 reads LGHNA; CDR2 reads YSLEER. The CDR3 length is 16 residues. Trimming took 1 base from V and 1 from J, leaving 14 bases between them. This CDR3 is CASSQVWGAQSYEQYF. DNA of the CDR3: TGCGCCAGCAGCCAAGTTTGGGGGGCCCAATCCTACGAGCAGTACTTC.

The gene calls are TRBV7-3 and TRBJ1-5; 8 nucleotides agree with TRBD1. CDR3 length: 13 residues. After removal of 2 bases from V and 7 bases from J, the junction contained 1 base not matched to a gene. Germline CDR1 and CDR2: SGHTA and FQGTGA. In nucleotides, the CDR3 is TGTGCCAGCAGCTTAGGACAGGGACAGCCCCAGCATTTT. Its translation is CASSLGQGQPQHF.